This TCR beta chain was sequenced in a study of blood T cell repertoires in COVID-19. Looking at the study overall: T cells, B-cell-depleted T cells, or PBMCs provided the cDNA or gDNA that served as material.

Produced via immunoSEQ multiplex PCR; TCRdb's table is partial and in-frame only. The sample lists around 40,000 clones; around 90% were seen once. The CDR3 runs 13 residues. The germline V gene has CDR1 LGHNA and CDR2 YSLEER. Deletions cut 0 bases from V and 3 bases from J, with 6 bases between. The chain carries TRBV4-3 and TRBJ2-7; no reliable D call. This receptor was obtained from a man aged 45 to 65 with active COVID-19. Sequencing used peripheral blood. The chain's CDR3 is CASSQDKSYEQYF. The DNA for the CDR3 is TGCGCCAGCAGCCAAGACAAGAGCTACGAGCAGTACTTC.